The clone carrying this T cell receptor beta chain occurred a few times. Its antigen is still unknown. This sample is part of a study of response to subunit inactivated influenza vaccine. Findings of the study overall: After each seasonal influenza vaccination, few new T cells are recruited, the authors suggested.

TCRdb ran MiXCR on the RT-PCR reads and lists one entry per CDR3 protein. Of a few hundred thousand distinct CDR3 sequences listed, around 15% were seen once; the top ten hold approximately 12%. CDR1 is LGHNA and CDR2 is YNFKEQ in the germline V gene. V trimming: 4 bases; J trimming: 2 bases; junction bases outside the gene matches: 5. The CDR3 consists of 15 residues. This chain uses TRBV4-2 with TRBJ2-1; 7 positions match TRBD2. Material: PBMCs from blood, obtained 12 days after vaccination. The receptor was isolated from a man aged 45-60 years who received an inactivated influenza vaccine. CDR3 sequence reads: CASSLGLVTYNEQFF. CDR3 sequence (DNA): TGTGCCAGCAGCCTAGGACTAGTTACCTACAATGAGCAGTTCTTC.